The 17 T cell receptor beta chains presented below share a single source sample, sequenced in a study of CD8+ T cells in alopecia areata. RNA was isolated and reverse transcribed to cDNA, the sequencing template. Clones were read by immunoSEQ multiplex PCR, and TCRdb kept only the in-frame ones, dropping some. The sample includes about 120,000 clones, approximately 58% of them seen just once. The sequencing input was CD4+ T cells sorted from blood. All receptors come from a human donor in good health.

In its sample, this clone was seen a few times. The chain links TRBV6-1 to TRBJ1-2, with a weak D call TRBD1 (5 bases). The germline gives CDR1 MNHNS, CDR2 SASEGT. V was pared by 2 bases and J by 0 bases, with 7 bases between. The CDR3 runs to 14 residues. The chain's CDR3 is CASSERGTNYGYTF. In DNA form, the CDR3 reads TGTGCCAGCAGTGAAAGGGGCACTAACTATGGCTACACCTTC.

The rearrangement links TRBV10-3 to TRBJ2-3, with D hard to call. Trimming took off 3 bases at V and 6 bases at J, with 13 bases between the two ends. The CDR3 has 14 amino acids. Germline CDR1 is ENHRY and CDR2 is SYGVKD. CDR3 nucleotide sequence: TGTGCCATCAGTGACGGGCAAGCCACGGATACGCAGTATTTT. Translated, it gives CAISDGQATDTQYF.

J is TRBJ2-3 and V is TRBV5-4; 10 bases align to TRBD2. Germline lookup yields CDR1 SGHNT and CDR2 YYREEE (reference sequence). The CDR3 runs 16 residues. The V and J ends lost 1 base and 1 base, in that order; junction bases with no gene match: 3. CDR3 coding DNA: TGTGCCAGCAGCTTGTCAGCGGGGGGGGGCACAGATACGCAGTATTTT. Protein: CASSLSAGGGTDTQYF. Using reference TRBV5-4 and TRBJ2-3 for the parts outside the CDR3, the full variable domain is ETGVTQSPTHLIKTRGQQVTLRCSSQSGHNTVSWYQQALGQGPQFIFQYYREEENGRGNFPPRFSGLQFPNYSSELNVNALELDDSALYLCASSLSAGGGTDTQYFGPGTRLTVL.

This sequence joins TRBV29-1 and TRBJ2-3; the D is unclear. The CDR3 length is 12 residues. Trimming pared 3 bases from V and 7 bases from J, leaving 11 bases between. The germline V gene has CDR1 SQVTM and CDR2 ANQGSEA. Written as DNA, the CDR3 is TGCAGCGTTGAGGCGACTGGGAATACGCAGTATTTT. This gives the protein CSVEATGNTQYF.

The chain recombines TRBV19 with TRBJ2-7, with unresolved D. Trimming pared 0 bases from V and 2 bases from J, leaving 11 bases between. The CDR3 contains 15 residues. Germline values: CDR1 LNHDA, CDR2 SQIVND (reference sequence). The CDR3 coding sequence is TGTGCCAGTAGTATAGATCCGGGCAGAACCTACGAGCAGTACTTC. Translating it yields CASSIDPGRTYEQYF.

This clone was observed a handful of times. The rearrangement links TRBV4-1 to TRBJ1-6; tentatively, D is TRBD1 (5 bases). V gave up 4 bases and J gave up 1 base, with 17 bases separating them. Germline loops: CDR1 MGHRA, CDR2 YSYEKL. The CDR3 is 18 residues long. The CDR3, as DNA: TGCGCCAGCAGCCGAGGGGAGGTGGCAGGATCCTATAATTCACCCCTCCACTTT. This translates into CASSRGEVAGSYNSPLHF.

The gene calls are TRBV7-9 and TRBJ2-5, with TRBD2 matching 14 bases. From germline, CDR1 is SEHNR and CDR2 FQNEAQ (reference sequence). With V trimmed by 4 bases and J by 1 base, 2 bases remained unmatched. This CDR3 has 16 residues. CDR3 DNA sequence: TGTGCCAGCAGCTACGGGACTAGCGGGGGCCAAGAGACCCAGTACTTC. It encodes CASSYGTSGGQETQYF.

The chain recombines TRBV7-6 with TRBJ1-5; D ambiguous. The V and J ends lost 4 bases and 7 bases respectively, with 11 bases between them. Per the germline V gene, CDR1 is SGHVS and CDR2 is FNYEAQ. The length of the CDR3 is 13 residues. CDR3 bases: TGTGCCAGCAGCTCCCAAATCGGACAGCCCCAGCATTTT. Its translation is CASSSQIGQPQHF.

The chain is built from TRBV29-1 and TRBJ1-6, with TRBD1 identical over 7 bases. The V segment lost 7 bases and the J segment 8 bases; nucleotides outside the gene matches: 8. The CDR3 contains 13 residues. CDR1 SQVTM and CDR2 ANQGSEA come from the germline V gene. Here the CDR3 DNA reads TGCAGCGCCCTCGACAGGGAGGATTCACCCCTCCACTTT. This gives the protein CSALDREDSPLHF.

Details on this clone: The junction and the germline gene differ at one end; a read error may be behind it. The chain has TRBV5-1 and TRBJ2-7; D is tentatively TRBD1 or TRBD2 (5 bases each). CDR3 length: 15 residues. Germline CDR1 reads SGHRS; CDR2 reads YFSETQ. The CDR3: CASSLEAGKYGEQYF. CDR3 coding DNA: TGCGCCAGCAGTTTGGAGGCAGGGAAGTACGGCGAGCAGTACTTC.

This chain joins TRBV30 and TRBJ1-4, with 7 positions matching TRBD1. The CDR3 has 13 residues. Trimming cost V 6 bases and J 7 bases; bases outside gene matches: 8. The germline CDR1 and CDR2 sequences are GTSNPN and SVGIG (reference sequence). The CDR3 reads CACITGVGEKLFF. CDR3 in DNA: TGTGCCTGCATTACAGGGGTCGGTGAAAAACTGTTTTTT.

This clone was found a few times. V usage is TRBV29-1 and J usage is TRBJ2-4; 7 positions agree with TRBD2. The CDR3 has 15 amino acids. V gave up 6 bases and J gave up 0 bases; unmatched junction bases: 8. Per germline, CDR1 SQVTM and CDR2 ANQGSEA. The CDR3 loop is CSVVPGGLAKNIQYF. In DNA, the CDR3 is TGCAGCGTAGTACCGGGGGGACTAGCCAAAAACATTCAGTACTTC. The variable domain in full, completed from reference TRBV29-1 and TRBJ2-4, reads SAVISQKPSRDICQRGTSLTIQCQVDSQVTMMFWYRQQPGQSLTLIATANQGSEATYESGFVIDKFPISRPNLTFSTLTVSNMSPEDSSIYLCSVVPGGLAKNIQYFGAGTRLSVL.

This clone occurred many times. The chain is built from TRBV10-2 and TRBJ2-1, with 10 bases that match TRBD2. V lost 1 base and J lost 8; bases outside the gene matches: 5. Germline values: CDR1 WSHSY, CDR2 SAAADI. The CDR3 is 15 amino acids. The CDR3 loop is CASSEWTSGSDEQFF. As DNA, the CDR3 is TGCGCCAGCAGTGAGTGGACTAGCGGAAGCGATGAGCAGTTCTTC.

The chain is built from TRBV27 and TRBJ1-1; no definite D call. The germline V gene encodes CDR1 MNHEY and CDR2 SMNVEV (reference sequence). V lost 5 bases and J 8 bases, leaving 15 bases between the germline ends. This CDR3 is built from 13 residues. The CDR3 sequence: CASSEVVRGEAFF. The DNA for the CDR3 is TGTGCCAGCAGTGAGGTTGTTCGTGGGGAAGCTTTCTTT.

CDR3 nucleotide sequence: TGTGCCAGCAGTCCCAGGGTCTCTGGGGCCAACGTCCTGACTTTC. This codes for CASSPRVSGANVLTF. The chain couples TRBV2 to TRBJ2-6, with D possibly matching TRBD1 (5 bases). The CDR3 extends over 15 amino acids. V gave up 5 bases and J gave up 0 bases, with 8 bases separating them. CDR1 and CDR2 from the germline V gene are SNHLY and FYNNEI.

DNA of the CDR3: TGCGCCAGCAGCGGGAAACCCGGGACAGTGAACACTGAAGCTTTCTTT. Residues: CASSGKPGTVNTEAFF. The chain recombines TRBV5-1 with TRBJ1-1; 7 bases are shared with TRBD1. This CDR3 spans 16 amino acids. Germline loops: CDR1 SGHRS, CDR2 YFSETQ. V lost 4 bases to trimming and J lost 0 bases; unmatched junction nucleotides: 9.

Here the CDR3 reads CSVYTGGETQYF. The CDR3 DNA reads TGCAGCGTTTATACGGGGGGAGAGACCCAGTACTTC. The chain employs TRBV29-1 and TRBJ2-5; 7 bases agree with TRBD2. Germline CDR1 SQVTM, CDR2 ANQGSEA. V lost 5 bases to trimming and J lost 4 bases; unmatched junction nucleotides: 4. This CDR3 contains 12 residues.